This record looks at one T cell receptor beta chain sequence and its context. The sample originates from a study of T cell responses to AZD1222 COVID-19 vaccine. Clones were read by immunoSEQ multiplex PCR, and TCRdb kept only the in-frame ones, dropping some. The sample lists approximately 74,000 clones; nearly 85% were seen once. Losses at the gene ends were 7 bases for V and 9 bases for J; bases not matched to a gene: 12. Germline CDR1 and CDR2: SEHNR and FQNEAQ (reference sequence). CDR3 length: 15 amino acids. Sequencing was performed on peripheral blood, taken on day 0 of AZD1222 vaccination. The origin of this receptor is an adult in good health. The chain is built from TRBV7-9 and TRBJ1-6; TRBD1 agrees at 7 bases. The chain's CDR3 is CASTGTGALSSPLHF. For the CDR3, the DNA is TGTGCCAGCACCGGAACAGGGGCATTATCTTCACCCCTCCACTTT.